The 5 T cell receptor beta chains given below trace back to one sample, sequenced in a study of preoperative IRX-2 immunotherapy in early breast cancer. Some clones are missing from TCRdb's copy, which holds only in-frame ones; the method was immunoSEQ multiplex PCR. This table has 30,000 to 45,000 clones, around 82% appearing once. Treatment indicated: preoperative locoregional IRX-2 cytokine immunotherapy. Here the sequenced sample was lymph node tissue, taken after IRX-2 immunotherapy. Receptors originate from a human donor with breast cancer.

This sequence joins TRBV6-1 and TRBJ2-7, with 9 bases that match TRBD1. This CDR3 has 19 amino acids. J was trimmed by 4 bases and V by 1 base; bases with no gene match: 17. Germline lookup yields CDR1 MNHNS and CDR2 SASEGT. This CDR3 is CASSEVYNGQGLTYYEQYF. CDR3 nucleotide sequence: TGTGCCAGCAGTGAAGTTTATAATGGACAGGGGTTAACTTATTACGAGCAGTACTTC.

The gene calls are TRBV28 and TRBJ2-4; 8 positions match TRBD1. Germline assignment: CDR1 MDHEN and CDR2 SYDVKM. J lost 3 bases, V lost 5 bases, and 6 bases had no gene match. CDR3 length: 15 residues. This CDR3 reads CASSRQGNGKNIQYF. In nucleotides, the CDR3 is TGTGCCAGCAGTCGACAGGGGAACGGCAAAAACATTCAGTACTTC.

The rearrangement joins TRBV7-6 to TRBJ1-4; 7 nucleotides line up with TRBD1. The CDR3 loop spans 16 amino acids. Germline V gene data show CDR1 as SGHVS and CDR2 as FNYEAQ. Trimming took 3 bases from V and 5 from J; bases not matched to a gene: 9. CDR3 in amino acids: CASSLGPGQANEKLFF. CDR3 nucleotide sequence: TGTGCCAGCAGCTTGGGCCCCGGACAGGCAAATGAAAAACTGTTTTTT. The variable domain in full, with the rest retrieved from reference TRBV7-6 and TRBJ1-4, is GAGVSQSPRYKVTKRGQDVALRCDPISGHVSLYWYRQALGQGPEFLTYFNYEAQQDKSGLPNDRFSAERPEGSISTLTIQRTEQRDSAMYRCASSLGPGQANEKLFFGSGTQLSVL.

The chain carries TRBV6-8 and TRBJ2-7; 9 bases are shared with TRBD1. Trimming removed 7 bases from V and 1 base from J; junction bases left unmatched: 5. This CDR3 spans 14 amino acids. Germline V gene lookup returns CDR1 MNHGY and CDR2 SAAAGT. DNA of the CDR3: TGTGCCAGCACCCGGGACAGGGATTCCTACGAGCAGTACTTC. Translated: CASTRDRDSYEQYF.

The chain has TRBV5-1 and TRBJ1-2; the D gene is possibly TRBD1 (6 bases). The V gene's germline CDR1 is SGHRS and CDR2 YFSETQ. The CDR3 is 17 amino acids. V lost 4 bases and J lost 4, with 23 bases in between. As DNA, the CDR3 is TGCGCCAGCAGCCCCTCCCCGGGACACTCTTTCCCCTATGGCTACACCTTC. It encodes CASSPSPGHSFPYGYTF.